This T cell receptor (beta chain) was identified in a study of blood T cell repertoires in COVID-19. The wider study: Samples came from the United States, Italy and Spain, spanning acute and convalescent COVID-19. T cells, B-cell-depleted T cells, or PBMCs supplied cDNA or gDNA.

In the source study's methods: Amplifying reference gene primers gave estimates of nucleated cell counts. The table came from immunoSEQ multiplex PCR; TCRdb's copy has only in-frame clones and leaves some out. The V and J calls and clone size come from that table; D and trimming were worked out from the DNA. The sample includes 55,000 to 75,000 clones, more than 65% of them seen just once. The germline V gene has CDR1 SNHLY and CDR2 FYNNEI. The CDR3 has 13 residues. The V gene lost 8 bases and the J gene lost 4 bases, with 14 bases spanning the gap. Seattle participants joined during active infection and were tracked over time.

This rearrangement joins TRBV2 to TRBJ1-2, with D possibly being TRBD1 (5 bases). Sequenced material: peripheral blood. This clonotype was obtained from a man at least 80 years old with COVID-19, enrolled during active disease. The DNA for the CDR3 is TGTGCCAGCTTCCTCGGAGGGGTCTATGGCTACACCTTC. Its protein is CASFLGGVYGYTF.